This T cell receptor beta chain was documented in a study of blood T cell repertoires in COVID-19. As for the study in general: Collection of acute and convalescent COVID-19 samples took place in the United States, Italy and Spain. In each case, the material was cDNA or gDNA derived from T cells, B-cell-depleted T cells, or PBMCs.

Original processing notes: The assay estimated nucleated cells by amplifying reference gene primers. Some clones are missing from TCRdb's copy, which holds only in-frame ones; the method was immunoSEQ multiplex PCR. V, J and clone size derive from that table, while D and trimming were established from the DNA sequence. The data hold approximately 54,000 clones, with 75% to 85% observed a single time. The CDR3 sequence is 16 residues long. Germline CDR1 is KGHSH and CDR2 is LQKENI. J was trimmed by 4 bases and V by 1 base; bases with no gene match: 7. The clonotype originates from a woman aged 55-69 years with acute or convalescent COVID-19. J is TRBJ2-5 and V is TRBV18; 9 nucleotides line up with TRBD1. The sequenced sample consisted of peripheral blood. DNA for the CDR3: TGTGCCAGCTCACCACAGCAGGACAGGGGACCAGAGACCCAGTACTTC. This codes for CASSPQQDRGPETQYF.